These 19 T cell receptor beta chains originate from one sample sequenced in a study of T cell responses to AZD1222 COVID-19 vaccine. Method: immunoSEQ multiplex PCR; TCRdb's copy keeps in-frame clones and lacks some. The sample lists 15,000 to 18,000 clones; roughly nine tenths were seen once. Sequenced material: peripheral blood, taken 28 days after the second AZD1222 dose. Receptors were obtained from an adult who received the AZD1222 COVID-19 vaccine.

The CDR3 coding sequence is TGTGCCAGCACCCCAAGTTGGGCTAGCGGGGCCAATGAGCAGTTCTTC. Protein product: CASTPSWASGANEQFF. V and J are TRBV7-8 and TRBJ2-1; the match to TRBD2 covers 9 bases. The length of the CDR3 is 16 residues. CDR1 SGHVS and CDR2 FQNEAQ come from the germline V gene. The ends lost 7 bases at V and 6 bases at J; junction bases unmatched: 13.

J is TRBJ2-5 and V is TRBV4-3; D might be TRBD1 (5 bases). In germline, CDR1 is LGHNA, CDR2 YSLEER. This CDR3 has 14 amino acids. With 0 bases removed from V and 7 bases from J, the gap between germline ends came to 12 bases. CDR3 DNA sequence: TGCGCCAGCAGCCAAGATACCAAGGGGTTGACCCAGTACTTC. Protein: CASSQDTKGLTQYF.

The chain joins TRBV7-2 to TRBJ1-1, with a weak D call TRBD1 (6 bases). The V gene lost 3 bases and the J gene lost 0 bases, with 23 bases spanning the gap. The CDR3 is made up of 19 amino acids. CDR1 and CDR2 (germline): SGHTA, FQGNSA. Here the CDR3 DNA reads TGTGCCAGCAGCTTTAGCCCGACAGGTCCGGGAGAGATGAACACTGAAGCTTTCTTT. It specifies CASSFSPTGPGEMNTEAFF.

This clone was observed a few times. The CDR3: CASHARGSSYEQYF. DNA for the CDR3: TGTGCCAGCCATGCTCGTGGGAGTTCCTACGAGCAGTACTTC. The genes are TRBV6-6 and TRBJ2-7, with D possibly being TRBD2 (5 bases). This CDR3 spans 14 amino acids. The V gene lost 8 bases and the J gene lost 1 base, with 15 bases spanning the gap. CDR1 and CDR2 from the germline V gene are MNHNY and SVGAGI (reference sequence).

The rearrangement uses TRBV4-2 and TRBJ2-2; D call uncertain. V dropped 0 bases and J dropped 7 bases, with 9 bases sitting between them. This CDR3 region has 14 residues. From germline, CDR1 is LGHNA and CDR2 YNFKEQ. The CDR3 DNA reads TGTGCCAGCAGCCAAGATCAAAGGCGCGGGGAGCTGTTTTTT. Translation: CASSQDQRRGELFF.

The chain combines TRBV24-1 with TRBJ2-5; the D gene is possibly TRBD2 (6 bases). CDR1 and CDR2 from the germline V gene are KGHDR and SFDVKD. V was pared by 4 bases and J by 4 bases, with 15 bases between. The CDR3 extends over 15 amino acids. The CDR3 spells CATSDPVGGLETQYF. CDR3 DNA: TGTGCCACCAGTGACCCCGTGGGGGGACTAGAGACCCAGTACTTC.

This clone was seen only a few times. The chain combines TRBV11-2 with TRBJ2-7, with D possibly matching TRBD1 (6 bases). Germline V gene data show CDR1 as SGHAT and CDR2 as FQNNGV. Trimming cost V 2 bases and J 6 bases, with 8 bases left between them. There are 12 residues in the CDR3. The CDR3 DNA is TGTGCCAGCAGCTTAAGGGGGTTCGAGCAGTACTTC. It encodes CASSLRGFEQYF.

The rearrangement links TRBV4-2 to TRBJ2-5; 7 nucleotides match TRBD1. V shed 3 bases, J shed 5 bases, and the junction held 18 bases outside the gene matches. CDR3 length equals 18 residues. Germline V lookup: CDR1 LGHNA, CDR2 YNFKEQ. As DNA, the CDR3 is TGTGCCAGCAGCCATGTAGGGGGCTCCACCCGGGGTGGGGAGACCCAGTACTTC. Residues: CASSHVGGSTRGGETQYF.

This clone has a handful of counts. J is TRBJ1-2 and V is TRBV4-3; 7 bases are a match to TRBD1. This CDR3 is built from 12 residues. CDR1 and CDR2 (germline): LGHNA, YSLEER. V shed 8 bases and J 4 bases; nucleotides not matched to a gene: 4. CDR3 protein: CASGTAGYGYTF. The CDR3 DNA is TGCGCCAGCGGGACAGCTGGCTATGGCTACACCTTC.

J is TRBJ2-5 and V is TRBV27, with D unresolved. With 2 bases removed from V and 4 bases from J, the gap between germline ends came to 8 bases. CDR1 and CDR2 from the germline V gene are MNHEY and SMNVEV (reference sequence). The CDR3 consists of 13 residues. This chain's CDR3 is CASSLIWGETQYF. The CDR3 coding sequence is TGTGCCAGCAGTTTAATCTGGGGAGAGACCCAGTACTTC.

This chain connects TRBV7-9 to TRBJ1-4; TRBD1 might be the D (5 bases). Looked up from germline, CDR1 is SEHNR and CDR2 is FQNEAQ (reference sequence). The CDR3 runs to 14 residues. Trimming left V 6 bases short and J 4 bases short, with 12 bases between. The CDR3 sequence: CASRRGRNNEKLFF. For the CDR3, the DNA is TGTGCCAGCAGGCGGGGACGGAATAATGAAAAACTGTTTTTT. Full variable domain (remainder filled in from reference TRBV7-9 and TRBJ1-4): DTGVSQNPRHKITKRGQNVTFRCDPISEHNRLYWYRQTLGQGPEFLTYFQNEAQLEKSRLLSDRFSAERPKGSFSTLEIQRTEQGDSAMYLCASRRGRNNEKLFFGSGTQLSVL.

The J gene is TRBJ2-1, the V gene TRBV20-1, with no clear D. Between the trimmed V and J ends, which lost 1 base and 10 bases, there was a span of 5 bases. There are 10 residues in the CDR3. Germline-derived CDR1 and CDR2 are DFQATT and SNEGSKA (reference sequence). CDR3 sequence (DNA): TGCAGTGCTAGAGGGGAAGAGCAGTTCTTC. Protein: CSARGEEQFF.

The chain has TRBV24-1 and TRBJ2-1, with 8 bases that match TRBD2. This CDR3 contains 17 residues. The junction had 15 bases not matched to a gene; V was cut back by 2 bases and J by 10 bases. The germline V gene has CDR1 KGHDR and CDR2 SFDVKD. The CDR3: CATSDYPGLEGIGEQFF. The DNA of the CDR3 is TGTGCCACCAGTGATTACCCGGGACTAGAGGGAATTGGGGAGCAGTTCTTC.

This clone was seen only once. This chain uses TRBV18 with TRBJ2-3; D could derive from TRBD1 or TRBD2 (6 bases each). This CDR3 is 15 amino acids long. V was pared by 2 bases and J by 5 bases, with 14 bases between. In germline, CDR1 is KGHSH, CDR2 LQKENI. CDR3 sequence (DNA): TGTGCCAGCTCACCAGGAGGGGGGCTTGAAGATACGCAGTATTTT. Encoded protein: CASSPGGGLEDTQYF.

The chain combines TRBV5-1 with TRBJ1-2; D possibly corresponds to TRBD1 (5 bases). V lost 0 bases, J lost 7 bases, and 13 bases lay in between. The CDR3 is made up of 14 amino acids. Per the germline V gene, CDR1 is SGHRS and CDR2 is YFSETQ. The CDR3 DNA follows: TGCGCCAGCAGCTTGGTGTCAGATGGGGCTGGCTACACCTTC. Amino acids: CASSLVSDGAGYTF. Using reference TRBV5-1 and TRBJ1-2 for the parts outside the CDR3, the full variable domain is KAGVTQTPRYLIKTRGQQVTLSCSPISGHRSVSWYQQTPGQGLQFLFEYFSETQRNKGNFPGRFSGRQFSNSRSEMNVSTLELGDSALYLCASSLVSDGAGYTFGSGTRLTVV.

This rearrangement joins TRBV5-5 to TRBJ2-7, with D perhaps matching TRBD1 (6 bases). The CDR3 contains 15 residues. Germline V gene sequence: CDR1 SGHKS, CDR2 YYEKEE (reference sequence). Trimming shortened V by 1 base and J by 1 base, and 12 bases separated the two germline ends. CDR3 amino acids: CASSLPYQGSYEQYF. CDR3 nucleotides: TGTGCCAGCAGCTTGCCTTACCAGGGGTCCTACGAGCAGTACTTC.

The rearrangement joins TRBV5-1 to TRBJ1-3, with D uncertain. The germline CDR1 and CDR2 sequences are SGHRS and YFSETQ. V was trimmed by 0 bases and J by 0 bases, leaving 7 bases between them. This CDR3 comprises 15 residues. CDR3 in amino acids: CASSLVAGSGNTIYF. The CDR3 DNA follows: TGCGCCAGCAGCTTGGTCGCGGGCTCTGGAAACACCATATATTTT.

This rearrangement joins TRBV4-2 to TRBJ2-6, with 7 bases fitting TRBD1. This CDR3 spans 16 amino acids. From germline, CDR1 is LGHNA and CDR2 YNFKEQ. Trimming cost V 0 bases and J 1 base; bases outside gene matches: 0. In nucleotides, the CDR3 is TGTGCCAGCAGCCAAGAACAGGGGTCTGGGGCCAACGTCCTGACTTTC. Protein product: CASSQEQGSGANVLTF.

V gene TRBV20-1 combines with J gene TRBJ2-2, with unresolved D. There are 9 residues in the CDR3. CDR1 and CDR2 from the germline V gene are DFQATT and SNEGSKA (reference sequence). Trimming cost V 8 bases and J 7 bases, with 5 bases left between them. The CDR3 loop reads CSWSGELFF. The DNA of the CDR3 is TGCAGTTGGAGCGGGGAGCTGTTTTTT.